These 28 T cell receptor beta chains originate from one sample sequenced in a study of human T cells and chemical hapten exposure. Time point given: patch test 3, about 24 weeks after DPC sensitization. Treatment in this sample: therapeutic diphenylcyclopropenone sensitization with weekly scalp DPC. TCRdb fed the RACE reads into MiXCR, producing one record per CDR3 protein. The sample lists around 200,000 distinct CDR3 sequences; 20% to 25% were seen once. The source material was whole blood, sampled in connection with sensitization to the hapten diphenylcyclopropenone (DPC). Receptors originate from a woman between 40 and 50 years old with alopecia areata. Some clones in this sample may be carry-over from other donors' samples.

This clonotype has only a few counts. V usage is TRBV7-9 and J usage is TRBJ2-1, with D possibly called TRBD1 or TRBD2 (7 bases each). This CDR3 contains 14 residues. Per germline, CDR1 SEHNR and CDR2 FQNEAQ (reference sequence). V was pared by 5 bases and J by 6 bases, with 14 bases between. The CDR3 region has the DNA TGTGCCAGCAGCGCGACAGGGAGGGGCAATGAGCAGTTCTTC. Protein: CASSATGRGNEQFF.

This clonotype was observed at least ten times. The CDR3 DNA reads as TGTGCCAGCAGTCAACTAGCGGTAGAGACCCAGTACTTC. Protein product: CASSQLAVETQYF. The V and J genes are TRBV12-3 or TRBV12-4 and TRBJ2-5; TRBD2 matches at 8 bases. The CDR3 runs to 13 residues. Trimming cost V 5 bases and J 4 bases; bases outside gene matches: 3.

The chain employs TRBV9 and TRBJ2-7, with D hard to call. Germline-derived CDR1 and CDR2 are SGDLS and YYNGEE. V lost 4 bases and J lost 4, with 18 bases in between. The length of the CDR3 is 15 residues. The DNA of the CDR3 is TGTGCCAGCAGCCCCAACCCTCATTTAAGGTACGAGCAGTACTTC. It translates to CASSPNPHLRYEQYF.

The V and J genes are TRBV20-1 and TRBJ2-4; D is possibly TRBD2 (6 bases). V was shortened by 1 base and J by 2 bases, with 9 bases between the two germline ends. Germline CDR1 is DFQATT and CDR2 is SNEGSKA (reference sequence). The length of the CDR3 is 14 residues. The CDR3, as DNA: TGCAGTGCTAGAGGAGGAGGGTCCAAAAACATTCAGTACTTC. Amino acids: CSARGGGSKNIQYF.

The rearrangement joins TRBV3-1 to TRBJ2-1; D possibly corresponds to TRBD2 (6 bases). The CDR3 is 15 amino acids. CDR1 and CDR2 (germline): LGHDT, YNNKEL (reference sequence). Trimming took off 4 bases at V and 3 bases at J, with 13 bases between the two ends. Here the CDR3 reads CASSRTNSDYNEQFF. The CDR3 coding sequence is TGTGCCAGCAGCCGGACTAATTCAGACTACAATGAGCAGTTCTTC.

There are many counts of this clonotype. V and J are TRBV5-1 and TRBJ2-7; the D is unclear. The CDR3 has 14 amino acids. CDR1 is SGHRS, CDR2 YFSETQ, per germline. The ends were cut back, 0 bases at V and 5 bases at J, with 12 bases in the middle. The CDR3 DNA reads TGCGCCAGCAGCTTGGCCAGATTTGACCACGAGCAGTACTTC. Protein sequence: CASSLARFDHEQYF.

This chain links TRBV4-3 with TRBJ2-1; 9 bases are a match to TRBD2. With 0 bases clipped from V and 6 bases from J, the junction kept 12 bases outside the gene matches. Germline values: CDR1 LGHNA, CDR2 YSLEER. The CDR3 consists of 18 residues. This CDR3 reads CASSQDYLAAGGGNEQFF. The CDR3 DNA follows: TGCGCCAGCAGCCAAGACTACCTGGCGGCGGGAGGGGGCAATGAGCAGTTCTTC.

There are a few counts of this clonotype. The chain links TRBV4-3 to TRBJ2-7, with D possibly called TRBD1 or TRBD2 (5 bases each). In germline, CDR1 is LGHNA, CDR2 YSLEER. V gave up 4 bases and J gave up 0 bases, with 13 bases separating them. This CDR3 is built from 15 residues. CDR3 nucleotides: TGCGCCAGCAGCCGATTCCGGGACGCCTCCTACGAGCAGTACTTC. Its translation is CASSRFRDASYEQYF.

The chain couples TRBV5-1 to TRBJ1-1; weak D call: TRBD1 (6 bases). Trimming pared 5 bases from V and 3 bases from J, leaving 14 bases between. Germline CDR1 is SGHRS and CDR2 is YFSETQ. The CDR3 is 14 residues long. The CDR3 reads CASSPTTGYTEAFF. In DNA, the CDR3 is TGCGCCAGCAGTCCCACTACAGGGTACACTGAAGCTTTCTTT. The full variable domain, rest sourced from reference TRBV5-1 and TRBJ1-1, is KAGVTQTPRYLIKTRGQQVTLSCSPISGHRSVSWYQQTPGQGLQFLFEYFSETQRNKGNFPGRFSGRQFSNSRSEMNVSTLELGDSALYLCASSPTTGYTEAFFGQGTRLTVV.

CDR3 coding DNA: TGTGCCAGCAGTCAACAGGGGTCGAACACCGGGGAGCTGTTTTTT. It codes for CASSQQGSNTGELFF. The rearrangement uses TRBV6-6 and TRBJ2-2; 7 nucleotides match TRBD1. Germline V gene lookup returns CDR1 MNHNY and CDR2 SVGAGI (reference sequence). With V trimmed by 5 bases and J by 0 bases, 3 bases remained unmatched. The CDR3 is 15 residues long.

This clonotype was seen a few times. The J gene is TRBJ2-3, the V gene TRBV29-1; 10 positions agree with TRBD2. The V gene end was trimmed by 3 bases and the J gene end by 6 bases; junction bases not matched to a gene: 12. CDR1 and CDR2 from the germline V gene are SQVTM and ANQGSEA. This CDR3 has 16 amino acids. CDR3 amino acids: CSVESGLAGAIDTQYF. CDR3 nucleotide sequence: TGCAGCGTTGAGAGTGGGCTAGCGGGAGCCATTGATACGCAGTATTTT.

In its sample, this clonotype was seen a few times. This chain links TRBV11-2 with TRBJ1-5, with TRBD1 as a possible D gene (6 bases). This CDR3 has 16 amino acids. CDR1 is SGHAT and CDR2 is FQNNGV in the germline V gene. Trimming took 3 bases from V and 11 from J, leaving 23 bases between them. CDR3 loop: CASSLSLWAGESAQHF. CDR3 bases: TGTGCCAGCAGCTTGTCCTTATGGGCAGGGGAATCAGCCCAGCATTTT.

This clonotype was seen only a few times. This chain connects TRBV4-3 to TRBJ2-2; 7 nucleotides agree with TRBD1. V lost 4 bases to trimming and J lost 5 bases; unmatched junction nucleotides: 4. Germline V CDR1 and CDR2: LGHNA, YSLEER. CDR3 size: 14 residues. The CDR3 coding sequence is TGCGCCAGCAGCCCGGGACAGCAGACCGGGGAGCTGTTTTTT. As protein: CASSPGQQTGELFF.

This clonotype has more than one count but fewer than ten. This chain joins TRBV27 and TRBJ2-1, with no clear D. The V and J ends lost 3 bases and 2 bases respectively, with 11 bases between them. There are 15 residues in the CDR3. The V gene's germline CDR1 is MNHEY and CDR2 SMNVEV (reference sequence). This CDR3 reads CASSFSGKPYNEQFF. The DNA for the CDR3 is TGTGCCAGCAGTTTCTCCGGAAAACCCTACAATGAGCAGTTCTTC.

CDR3 in amino acids: CAISAAGQNTEAFF. In DNA form, the CDR3 reads TGTGCCATCAGTGCGGCAGGCCAGAACACTGAAGCTTTCTTT. The gene calls are TRBV10-3 and TRBJ1-1; no definite D call. The V end was cut by 4 bases, the J end by 1 base, with 10 bases between. Looked up from germline, CDR1 is ENHRY and CDR2 is SYGVKD. The CDR3 loop spans 14 amino acids.

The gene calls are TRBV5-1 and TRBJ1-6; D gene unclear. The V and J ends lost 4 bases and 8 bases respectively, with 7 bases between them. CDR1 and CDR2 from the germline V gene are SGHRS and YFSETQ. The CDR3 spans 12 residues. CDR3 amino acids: CASSATDSPLHF. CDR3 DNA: TGCGCCAGCAGCGCCACAGATTCACCCCTCCACTTT.

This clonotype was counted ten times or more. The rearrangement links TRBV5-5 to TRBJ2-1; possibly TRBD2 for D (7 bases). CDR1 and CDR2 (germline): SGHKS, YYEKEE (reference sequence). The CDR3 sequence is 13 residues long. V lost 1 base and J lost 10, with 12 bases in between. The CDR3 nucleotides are TGTGCCAGCAGCTTGAGGGGGGAGGGAGAGCAGTTCTTC. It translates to CASSLRGEGEQFF. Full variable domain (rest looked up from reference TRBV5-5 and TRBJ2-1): DAGVTQSPTHLIKTRGQQVTLRCSPISGHKSVSWYQQVLGQGPQFIFQYYEKEERGRGNFPDRFSARQFPNYSSELNVNALLLGDSALYLCASSLRGEGEQFFGPGTRLTVL.

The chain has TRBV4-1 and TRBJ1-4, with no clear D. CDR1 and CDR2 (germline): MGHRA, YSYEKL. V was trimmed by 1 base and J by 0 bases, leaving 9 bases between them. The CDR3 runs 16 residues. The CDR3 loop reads CASSQGPGATNEKLFF. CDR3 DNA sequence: TGCGCCAGCAGCCAAGGGCCAGGTGCAACTAATGAAAAACTGTTTTTT.

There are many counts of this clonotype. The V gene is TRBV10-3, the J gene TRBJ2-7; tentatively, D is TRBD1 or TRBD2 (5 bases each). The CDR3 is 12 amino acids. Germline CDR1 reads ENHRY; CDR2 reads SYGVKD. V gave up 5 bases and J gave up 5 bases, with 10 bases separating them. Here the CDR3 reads CAISPLGDEQYF. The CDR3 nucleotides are TGTGCCATCAGTCCGCTGGGGGACGAGCAGTACTTC.

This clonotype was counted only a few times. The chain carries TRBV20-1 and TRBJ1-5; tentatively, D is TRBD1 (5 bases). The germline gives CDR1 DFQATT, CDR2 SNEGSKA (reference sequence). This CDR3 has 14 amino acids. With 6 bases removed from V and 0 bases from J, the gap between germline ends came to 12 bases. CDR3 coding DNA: TGCAGTGCGGCGGGGCCCTATAGCAATCAGCCCCAGCATTTT. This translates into CSAAGPYSNQPQHF.

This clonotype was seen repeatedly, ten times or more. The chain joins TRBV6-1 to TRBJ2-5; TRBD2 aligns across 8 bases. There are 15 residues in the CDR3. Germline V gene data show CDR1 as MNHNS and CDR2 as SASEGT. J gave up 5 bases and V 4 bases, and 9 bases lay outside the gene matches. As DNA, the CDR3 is TGTGCCAGCAGTGCTCCGGGACTAGGGGGTGAGACCCAGTACTTC. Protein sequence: CASSAPGLGGETQYF.

CDR3 in DNA: TGCAGTGCTAGACGCGGATGGGGAAGCAATCAGCCCCAGCATTTT. Its translation: CSARRGWGSNQPQHF. This rearrangement joins TRBV20-1 to TRBJ1-5, with D hard to call. Trimming removed 2 bases at V and 1 base at J, with 12 bases between. The CDR3 spans 15 residues. Per germline, CDR1 DFQATT and CDR2 SNEGSKA (reference sequence).

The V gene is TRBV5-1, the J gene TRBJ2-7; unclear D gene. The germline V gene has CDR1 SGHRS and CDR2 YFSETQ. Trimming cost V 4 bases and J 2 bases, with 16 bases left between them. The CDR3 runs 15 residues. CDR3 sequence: CASSTLEGGAYEQYF. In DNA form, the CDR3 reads TGCGCCAGCAGCACCCTCGAAGGCGGCGCCTACGAGCAGTACTTC.

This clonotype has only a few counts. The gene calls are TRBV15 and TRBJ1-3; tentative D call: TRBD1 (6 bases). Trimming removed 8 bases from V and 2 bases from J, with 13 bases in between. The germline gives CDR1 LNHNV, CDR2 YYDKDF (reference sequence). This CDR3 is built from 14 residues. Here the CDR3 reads CATRVQGTGNTIYF. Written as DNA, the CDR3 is TGTGCCACCCGAGTACAGGGAACTGGAAACACCATATATTTT.

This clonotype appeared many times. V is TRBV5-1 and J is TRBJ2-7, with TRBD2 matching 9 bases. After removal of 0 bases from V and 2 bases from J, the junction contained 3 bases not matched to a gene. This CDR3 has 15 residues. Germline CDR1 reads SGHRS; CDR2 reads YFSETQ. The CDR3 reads CASSLDPSGTYEQYF. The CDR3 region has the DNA TGCGCCAGCAGCTTGGATCCTAGCGGGACCTACGAGCAGTACTTC.

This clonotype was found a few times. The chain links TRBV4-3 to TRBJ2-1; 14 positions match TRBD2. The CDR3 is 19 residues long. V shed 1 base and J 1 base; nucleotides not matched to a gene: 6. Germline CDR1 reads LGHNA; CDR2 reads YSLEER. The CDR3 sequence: CASSQVRGTSGGSYNEQFF. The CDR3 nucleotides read TGCGCCAGCAGCCAAGTAAGGGGGACTAGCGGGGGTTCCTACAATGAGCAGTTCTTC.

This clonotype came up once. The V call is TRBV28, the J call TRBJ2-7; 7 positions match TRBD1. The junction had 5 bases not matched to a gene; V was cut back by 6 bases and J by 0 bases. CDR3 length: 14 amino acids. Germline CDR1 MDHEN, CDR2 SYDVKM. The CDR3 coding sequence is TGTGCCAGCAGACAGGGGCGATTCTCCTACGAGCAGTACTTC. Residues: CASRQGRFSYEQYF.

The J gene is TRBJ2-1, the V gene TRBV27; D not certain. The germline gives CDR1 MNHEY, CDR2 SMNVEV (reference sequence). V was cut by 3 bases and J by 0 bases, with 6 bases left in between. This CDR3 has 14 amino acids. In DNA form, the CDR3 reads TGTGCCAGCAGTTTCCTTAGCTCCTACAATGAGCAGTTCTTC. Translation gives CASSFLSSYNEQFF.